This T cell receptor (beta chain) is drawn from a study of T cell responses to AZD1222 COVID-19 vaccine. General study points: No repertoire was sampled before or during the peak T cell response, only after it. The study found vaccine-associated CD4 TCRs spanning spike, dominant at 160-218 and 743-854. Reportedly, close to half of spike-specific TCRs are directed against unmutated variant regions. Females outnumbered males among donors, who were mostly white British; clonal diversity was possibly underestimated.

Sequencing was performed with immunoSEQ multiplex PCR; in TCRdb, only in-frame clones are kept and a portion is missing. The table shows 150,000 to 200,000 clones, with roughly 92% occurring only once. The V segment lost 2 bases and the J segment 8 bases; nucleotides outside the gene matches: 9. CDR3 length: 14 residues. Germline V gene sequence: CDR1 SGDLS, CDR2 YYNGEE. Note on this clone: Its antigen is not identified.

The sequence derives from an adult who received the AZD1222 COVID-19 vaccine. Material: peripheral blood, obtained 28 days after the second AZD1222 dose. The chain couples TRBV9 to TRBJ1-1, with 7 bases matching TRBD1. For the CDR3, the DNA is TGTGCCAGCAGCGTGACAGGGAACAAGGGGGAAGCTTTCTTT. Protein: CASSVTGNKGEAFF.